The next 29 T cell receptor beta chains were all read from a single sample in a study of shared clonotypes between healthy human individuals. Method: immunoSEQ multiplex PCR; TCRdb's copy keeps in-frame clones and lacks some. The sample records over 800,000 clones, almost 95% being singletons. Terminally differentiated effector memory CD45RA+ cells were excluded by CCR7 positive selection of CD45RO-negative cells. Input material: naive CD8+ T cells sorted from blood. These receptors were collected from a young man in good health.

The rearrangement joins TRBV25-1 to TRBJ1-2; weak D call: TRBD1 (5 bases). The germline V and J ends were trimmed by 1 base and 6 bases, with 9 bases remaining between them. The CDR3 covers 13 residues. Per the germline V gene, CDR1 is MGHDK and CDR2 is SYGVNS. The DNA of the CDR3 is TGTGCCAGCAGTGAATTGATAGGGGATGGCTACACCTTC. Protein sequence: CASSELIGDGYTF.

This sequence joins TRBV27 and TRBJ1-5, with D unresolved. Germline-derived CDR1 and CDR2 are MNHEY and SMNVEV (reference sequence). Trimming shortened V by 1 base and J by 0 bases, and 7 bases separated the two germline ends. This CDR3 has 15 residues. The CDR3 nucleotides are TGTGCCAGCAGTTTATTAGGAGATAGCAATCAGCCCCAGCATTTT. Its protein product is CASSLLGDSNQPQHF.

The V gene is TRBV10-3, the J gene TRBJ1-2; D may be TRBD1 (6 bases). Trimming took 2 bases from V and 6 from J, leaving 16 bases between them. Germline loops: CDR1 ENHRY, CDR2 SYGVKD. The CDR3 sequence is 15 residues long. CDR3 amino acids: CAISEASTGLDGYTF. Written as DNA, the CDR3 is TGTGCCATCAGTGAGGCTTCCACAGGGCTGGATGGCTACACCTTC.

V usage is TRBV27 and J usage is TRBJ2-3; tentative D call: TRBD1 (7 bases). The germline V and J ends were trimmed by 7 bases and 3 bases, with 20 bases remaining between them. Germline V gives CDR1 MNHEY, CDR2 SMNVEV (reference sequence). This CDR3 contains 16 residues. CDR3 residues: CASTRGGTENTDTQYF. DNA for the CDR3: TGTGCCAGCACCCGAGGGGGGACAGAGAATACAGATACGCAGTATTTT.

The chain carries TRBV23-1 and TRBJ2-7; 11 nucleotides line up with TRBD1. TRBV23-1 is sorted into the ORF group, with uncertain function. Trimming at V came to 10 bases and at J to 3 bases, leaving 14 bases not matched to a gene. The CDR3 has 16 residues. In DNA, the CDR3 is TGCGCCACCAGAGGACAGGGGGCAGCTTGTCACTACGAGCAGTACTTC. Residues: CATRGQGAACHYEQYF.

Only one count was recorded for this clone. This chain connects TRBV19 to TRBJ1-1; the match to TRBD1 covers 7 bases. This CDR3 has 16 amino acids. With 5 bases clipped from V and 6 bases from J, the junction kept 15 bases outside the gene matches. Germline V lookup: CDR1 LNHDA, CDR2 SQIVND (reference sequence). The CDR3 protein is CASSPFPDRDGAEAFF. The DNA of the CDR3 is TGTGCCAGTAGTCCCTTCCCCGACAGGGATGGCGCTGAAGCTTTCTTT.

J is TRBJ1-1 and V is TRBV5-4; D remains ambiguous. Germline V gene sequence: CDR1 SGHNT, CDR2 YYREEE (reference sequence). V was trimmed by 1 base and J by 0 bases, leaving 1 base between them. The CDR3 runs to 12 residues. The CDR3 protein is CASSLLNTEAFF. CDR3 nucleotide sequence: TGTGCCAGCAGCTTGTTGAACACTGAAGCTTTCTTT. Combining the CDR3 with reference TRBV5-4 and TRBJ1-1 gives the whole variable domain ETGVTQSPTHLIKTRGQQVTLRCSSQSGHNTVSWYQQALGQGPQFIFQYYREEENGRGNFPPRFSGLQFPNYSSELNVNALELDDSALYLCASSLLNTEAFFGQGTRLTVV.

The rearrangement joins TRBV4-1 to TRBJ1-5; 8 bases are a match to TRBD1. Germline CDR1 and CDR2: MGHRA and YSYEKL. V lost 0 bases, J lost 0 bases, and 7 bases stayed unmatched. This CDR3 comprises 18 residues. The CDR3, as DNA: TGCGCCAGCAGCCAAGATGTTCCAGGGGGCCATAGCAATCAGCCCCAGCATTTT. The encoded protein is CASSQDVPGGHSNQPQHF.

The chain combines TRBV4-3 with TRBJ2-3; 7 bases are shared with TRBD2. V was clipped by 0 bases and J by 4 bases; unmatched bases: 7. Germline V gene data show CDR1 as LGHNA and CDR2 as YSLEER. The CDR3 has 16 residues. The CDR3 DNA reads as TGCGCCAGCAGCCAAGATTCGGGGGGAGCCTCAGATACGCAGTATTTT. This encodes CASSQDSGGASDTQYF.

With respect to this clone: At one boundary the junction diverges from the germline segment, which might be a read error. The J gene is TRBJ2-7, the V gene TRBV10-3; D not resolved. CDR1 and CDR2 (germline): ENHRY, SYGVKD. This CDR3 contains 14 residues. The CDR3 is CGISDSSNSYEQYF. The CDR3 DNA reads TGTGGCATCAGTGATAGCAGCAACTCCTACGAGCAGTACTTC.

CDR3 protein: CASSLGSQEQYF. The CDR3 DNA reads as TGTGCCAGCAGCTTGGGATCGCAGGAGCAGTACTTC. The chain recombines TRBV5-6 with TRBJ2-7, with D uncertain. Germline CDR1 SGHDT, CDR2 YYEEEE. The CDR3 contains 12 residues. The V end was cut by 0 bases, the J end by 7 bases, with 8 bases between.

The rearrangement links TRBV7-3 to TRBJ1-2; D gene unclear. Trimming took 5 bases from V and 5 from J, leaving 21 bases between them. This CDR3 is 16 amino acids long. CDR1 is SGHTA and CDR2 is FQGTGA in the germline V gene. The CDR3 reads CASSPYHSEGFYGYTF. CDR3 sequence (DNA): TGTGCCAGCAGCCCCTATCATTCCGAGGGTTTTTATGGCTACACCTTC.

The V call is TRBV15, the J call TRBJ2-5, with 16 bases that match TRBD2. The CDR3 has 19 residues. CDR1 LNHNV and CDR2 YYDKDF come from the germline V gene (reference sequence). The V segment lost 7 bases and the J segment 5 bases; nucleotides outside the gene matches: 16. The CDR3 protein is CATKTSPGLAGGPGETQYF. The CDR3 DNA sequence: TGTGCCACCAAGACCTCGCCGGGACTAGCGGGAGGGCCGGGGGAGACCCAGTACTTC.

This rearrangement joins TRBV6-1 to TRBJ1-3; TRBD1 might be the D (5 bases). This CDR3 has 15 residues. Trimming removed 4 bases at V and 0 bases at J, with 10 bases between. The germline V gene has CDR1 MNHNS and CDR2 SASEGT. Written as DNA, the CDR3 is TGTGCCAGCAGTGTCGCGGGGGGCTCTGGAAACACCATATATTTT. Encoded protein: CASSVAGGSGNTIYF.

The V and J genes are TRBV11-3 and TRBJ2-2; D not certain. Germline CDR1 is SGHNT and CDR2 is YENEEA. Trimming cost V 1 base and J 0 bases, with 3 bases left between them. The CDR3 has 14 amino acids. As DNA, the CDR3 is TGTGCCAGCAGCTTAGCACCGAACACCGGGGAGCTGTTTTTT. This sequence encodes CASSLAPNTGELFF. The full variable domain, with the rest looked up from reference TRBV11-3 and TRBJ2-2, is EAGVVQSPRYKIIEKKQPVAFWCNPISGHNTLYWYLQNLGQGPELLIRYENEEAVDDSQLPKDRFSAERLKGVDSTLKIQPAELGDSAVYLCASSLAPNTGELFFGEGSRLTVL.

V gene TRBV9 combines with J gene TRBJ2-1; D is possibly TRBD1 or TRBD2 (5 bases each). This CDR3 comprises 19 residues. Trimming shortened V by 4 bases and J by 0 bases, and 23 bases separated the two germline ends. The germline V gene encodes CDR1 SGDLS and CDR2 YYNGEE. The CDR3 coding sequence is TGTGCCAGCAGCCCCCACCAGGGAGAACTACCCAGCTCCTACAATGAGCAGTTCTTC. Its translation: CASSPHQGELPSSYNEQFF. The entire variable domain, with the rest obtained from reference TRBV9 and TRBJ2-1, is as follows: DSGVTQTPKHLITATGQRVTLRCSPRSGDLSVYWYQQSLDQGLQFLIQYYNGEERAKGNILERFSAQQFPDLHSELNLSSLELGDSALYFCASSPHQGELPSSYNEQFFGPGTRLTVL.

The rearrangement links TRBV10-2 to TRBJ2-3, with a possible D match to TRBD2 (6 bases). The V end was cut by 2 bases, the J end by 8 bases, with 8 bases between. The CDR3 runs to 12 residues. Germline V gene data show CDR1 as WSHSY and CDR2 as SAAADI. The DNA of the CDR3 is TGCGCCAGCAGTGAGGGGCGGGGTACGCAGTATTTT. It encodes CASSEGRGTQYF.

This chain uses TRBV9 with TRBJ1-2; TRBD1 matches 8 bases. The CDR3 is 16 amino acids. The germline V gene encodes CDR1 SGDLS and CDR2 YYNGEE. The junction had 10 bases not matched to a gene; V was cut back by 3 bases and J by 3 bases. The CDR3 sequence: CASSAYDRGGDYGYTF. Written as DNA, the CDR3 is TGTGCCAGCAGCGCCTATGACAGGGGTGGGGACTATGGCTACACCTTC.

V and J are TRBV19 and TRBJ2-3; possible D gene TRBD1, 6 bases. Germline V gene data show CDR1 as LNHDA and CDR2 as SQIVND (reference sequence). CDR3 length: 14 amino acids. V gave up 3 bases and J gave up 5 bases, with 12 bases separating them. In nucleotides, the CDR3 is TGTGCCAGTAGTATCAGGGGAGTCGGAGATACGCAGTATTTT. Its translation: CASSIRGVGDTQYF.

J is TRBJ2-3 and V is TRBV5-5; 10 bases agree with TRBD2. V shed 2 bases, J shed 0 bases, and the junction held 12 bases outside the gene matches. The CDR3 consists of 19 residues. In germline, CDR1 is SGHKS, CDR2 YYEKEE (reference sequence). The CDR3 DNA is TGTGCCAGCAGCTTTATCCCTAGCGGGAGCGGGAGTAGCACAGATACGCAGTATTTT. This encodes CASSFIPSGSGSSTDTQYF.

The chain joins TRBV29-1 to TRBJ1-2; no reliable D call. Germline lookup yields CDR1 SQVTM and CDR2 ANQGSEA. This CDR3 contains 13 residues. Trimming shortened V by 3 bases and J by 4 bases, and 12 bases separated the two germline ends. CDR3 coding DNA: TGCAGCGTTGACCCCCGGGCTAGCTATGGCTACACCTTC. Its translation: CSVDPRASYGYTF.

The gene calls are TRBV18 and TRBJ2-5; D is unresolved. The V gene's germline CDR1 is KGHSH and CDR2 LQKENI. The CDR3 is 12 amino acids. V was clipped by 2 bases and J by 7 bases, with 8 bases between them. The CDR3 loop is CASSPSVVTQYF. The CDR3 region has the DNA TGTGCCAGCTCACCATCCGTAGTGACCCAGTACTTC. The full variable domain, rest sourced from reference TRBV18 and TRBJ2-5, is NAGVMQNPRHLVRRRGQEARLRCSPMKGHSHVYWYRQLPEEGLKFMVYLQKENIIDESGMPKERFSAEFPKEGPSILRIQQVVRGDSAAYFCASSPSVVTQYFGPGTRLLVL.

The CDR3 DNA reads as TGTGCCACCGGGGGCGGGACCTCCTACAATGAGCAGTTCTTC. Its protein product is CATGGGTSYNEQFF. This sequence joins TRBV27 and TRBJ2-1; D may be TRBD1 or TRBD2 (6 bases each). The CDR3 covers 14 residues. The V gene lost 10 bases and the J gene lost 0 bases, with 13 bases spanning the gap. Germline loops: CDR1 MNHEY, CDR2 SMNVEV (reference sequence).

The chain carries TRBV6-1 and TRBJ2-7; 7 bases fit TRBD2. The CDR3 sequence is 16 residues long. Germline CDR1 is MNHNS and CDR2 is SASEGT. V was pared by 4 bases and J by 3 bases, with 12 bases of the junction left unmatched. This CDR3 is CASSGGSGPKFYEQYF. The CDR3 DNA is TGTGCCAGCAGTGGGGGTAGCGGGCCAAAATTCTACGAGCAGTACTTC.

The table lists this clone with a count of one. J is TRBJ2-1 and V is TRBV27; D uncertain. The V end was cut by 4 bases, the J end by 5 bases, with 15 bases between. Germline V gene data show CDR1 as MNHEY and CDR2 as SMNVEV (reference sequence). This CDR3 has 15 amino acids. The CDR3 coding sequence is TGTGCCAGCAGTTCCCAAGGTAGTTGGAACAATGAGCAGTTCTTC. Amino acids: CASSSQGSWNNEQFF.

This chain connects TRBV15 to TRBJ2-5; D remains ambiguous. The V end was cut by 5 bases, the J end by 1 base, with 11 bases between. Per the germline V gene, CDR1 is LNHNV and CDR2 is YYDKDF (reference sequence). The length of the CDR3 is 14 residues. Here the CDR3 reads CATSVGRTQETQYF. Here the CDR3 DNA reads TGTGCCACCAGCGTAGGGCGGACCCAAGAGACCCAGTACTTC.

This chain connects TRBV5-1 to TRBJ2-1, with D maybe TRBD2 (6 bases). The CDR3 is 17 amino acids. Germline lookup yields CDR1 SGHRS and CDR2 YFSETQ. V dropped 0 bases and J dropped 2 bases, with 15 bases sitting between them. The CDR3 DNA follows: TGCGCCAGCAGCTTGGCCCTCGGAGTAGCGGCCTACAATGAGCAGTTCTTC. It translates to CASSLALGVAAYNEQFF.

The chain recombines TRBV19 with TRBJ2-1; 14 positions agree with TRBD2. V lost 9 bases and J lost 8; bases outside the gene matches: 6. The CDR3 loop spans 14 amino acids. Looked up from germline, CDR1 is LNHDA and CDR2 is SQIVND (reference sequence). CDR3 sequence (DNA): TGTGCCAGCTGGACTAGCGGGAGGACCGATGAGCAGTTCTTC. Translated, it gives CASWTSGRTDEQFF.

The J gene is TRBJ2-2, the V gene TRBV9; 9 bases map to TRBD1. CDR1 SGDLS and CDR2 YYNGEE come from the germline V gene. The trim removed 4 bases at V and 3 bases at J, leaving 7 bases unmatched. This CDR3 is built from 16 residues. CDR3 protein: CASSPRDRDYTGELFF. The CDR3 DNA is TGTGCCAGCAGCCCTCGGGACAGGGATTACACCGGGGAGCTGTTTTTT. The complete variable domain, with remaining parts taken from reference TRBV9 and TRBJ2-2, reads DSGVTQTPKHLITATGQRVTLRCSPRSGDLSVYWYQQSLDQGLQFLIQYYNGEERAKGNILERFSAQQFPDLHSELNLSSLELGDSALYFCASSPRDRDYTGELFFGEGSRLTVL.